This T cell receptor (beta chain) was captured by sequencing in a study of T cells in Graves' hyperthyroidism and ophthalmopathy. TCR beta CDR3 regions were amplified from RNA. The HTBI primer set served for first-round RT-PCR of the TCR CDR3. TCRdb recomputed calls from the multiplex PCR reads with MiXCR, one row per CDR3 protein. This table has under 350,000 distinct CDR3 sequences, 17% appearing once. This clonotype was seen many times. CDR1 is SGHRS, CDR2 YFSETQ, per germline. The V and J ends lost 4 bases and 6 bases respectively, with 16 bases between them. CDR3 size: 15 residues. This receptor was taken from a woman aged 55-69 years with Graves' ophthalmopathy. Material: blood. The chain couples TRBV5-1 to TRBJ1-4; D possibly corresponds to TRBD1 (6 bases). The CDR3 DNA sequence: TGCGCCAGCAGCCCCACAGGAGGGGGAGATGAAAAACTGTTTTTT. It is translated as CASSPTGGGDEKLFF.